This TCR beta chain was captured by sequencing in a study of regulatory T cells in long-lasting Graves disease. Overall study findings and caveats: Under persistent disease, TRBV28, TRBJ1-2 and TRBJ2-5 were used preferentially.

Time point defined: persistent/refractory GD, antithyroid drugs over 5 years with positive TRAb. PBMC-extracted RNA yielded the TCR library. The patient group derived from an endocrinology department in Xi'an, China. This CDR3 contains 15 residues. After removal of 6 bases from V and 3 bases from J, the junction contained 11 bases not matched to a gene. Germline V gene data show CDR1 as SEHNR and CDR2 as FQNEAQ (reference sequence). Assembly of TCR beta libraries relied on iRepertoire HTBI primers together with Arm-PCR of CDR3 regions. In TCRdb, the multiplex PCR reads were re-called with MiXCR into one record per CDR3 protein. The data contain a few hundred thousand distinct CDR3 sequences, roughly 25% of them singletons. This clonotype was counted between two and nine times. Antigen unknown.

This chain joins TRBV7-9 and TRBJ2-7; 7 bases fit TRBD2. The sequence was obtained from a woman in her forties with Graves disease. The sample here was peripheral blood mononuclear cells (PBMCs), taken when the disease was refractory, from a patient treated with antithyroid drugs. CDR3 protein: CASRLAGAFVYEQYF. Here the CDR3 DNA reads TGTGCCAGCAGGCTGGCGGGAGCTTTTGTCTACGAGCAGTACTTC.